The TCR beta chain under discussion was sequenced for a study of neurological immune-mediated disorders. This clonotype was counted many times. Its antigen is unknown. The CDR3 length is 14 residues. V was clipped by 2 bases and J by 2 bases, with 9 bases between them. Germline V gene lookup returns CDR1 SGHRS and CDR2 YFSETQ. Time point described: longitudinal time-point 1 (baseline). Unsorted libraries used 2 million PBMCs kept at -80 degrees C. Broader study findings: Among expanded clones, no CDR3 amino acid sequences were shared across subjects, a pattern suggesting private repertoires in all groups.

One entry per CDR3 protein, called by TCRdb with MiXCR from the 5' RACE reads. Counted here are about 71,000 distinct CDR3 sequences, about an eighth occurring once; the ten biggest clones make up approximately 4.6%. Sequences were obtained from PBMCs. V usage is TRBV5-1 and J usage is TRBJ2-3; D remains unclear. This clonotype was sampled from a female donor with HTLV-1-associated myelopathy (HAM/TSP). The CDR3 sequence is CASSLPTLTDTQYF. The CDR3 DNA sequence: TGCGCCAGCAGCTTACCGACCCTCACAGATACGCAGTATTTT.